Listed here are 15 T cell receptor beta chains from one sample, sequenced in a study of T cell changes during pregnancy in multiple sclerosis. Profiled with immunoSEQ multiplex PCR; TCRdb holds only in-frame clones, not every one. The sample holds 74,000 or so clones, 90% to 95% seen once. The sequencing here drew on CD4+ T cells from peripheral blood mononuclear cells, taken before pregnancy. These receptors were obtained from a female donor with multiple sclerosis, enrolled in a pregnancy study.

In its sample, this clone was seen a few times. The rearrangement links TRBV28 to TRBJ1-3; tentatively, D is TRBD1 (6 bases). With 8 bases removed from V and 3 bases from J, the gap between germline ends came to 14 bases. CDR1 and CDR2 (germline): MDHEN, SYDVKM. CDR3 size: 14 residues. In nucleotides, the CDR3 is TGTGCCAGCCGTCGGGAGGGGGATGGAAACACCATATATTTT. Translation: CASRREGDGNTIYF.

The chain employs TRBV28 and TRBJ1-5; D gene unclear. The CDR3 is 15 residues long. Germline V gives CDR1 MDHEN, CDR2 SYDVKM. Trimming took off 5 bases at V and 1 base at J, with 12 bases between the two ends. The CDR3 reads CASSTWGGSNQPQHF. The DNA of the CDR3 is TGTGCCAGCAGTACTTGGGGAGGGAGCAATCAGCCCCAGCATTTT.

A note on this clone: Compared with germline, one end of the junction differs, possibly owing to a read error. V and J are TRBV6-1 and TRBJ2-7; D gene ambiguous. The CDR3 covers 13 residues. Germline CDR1 MNHNS, CDR2 SASEGT. In nucleotides, the CDR3 is TGTGCCAGCAGTCAAGCACAGACCTACGAGCAGTACTTC. It encodes CASSQAQTYEQYF.

This chain uses TRBV5-6 with TRBJ2-3, with D maybe TRBD2 (6 bases). The CDR3 totals 15 residues. V was cut by 5 bases and J by 6 bases, with 19 bases left in between. CDR1 and CDR2 (germline): SGHDT, YYEEEE. CDR3 protein: CASSLSRGRGDTQYF. As DNA, the CDR3 is TGTGCCAGCAGTCTAAGCCGGGGCCGGGGGGATACGCAGTATTTT.

The rearrangement joins TRBV30 to TRBJ2-3; D call uncertain. Germline assignment: CDR1 GTSNPN and CDR2 SVGIG (reference sequence). CDR3 length: 15 residues. V dropped 0 bases and J dropped 7 bases, with 17 bases sitting between them. CDR3: CAWSVPLTRRNTQYF. In nucleotides, the CDR3 is TGTGCCTGGAGTGTACCCCTCACCAGGCGTAATACGCAGTATTTT.

This chain uses TRBV9 with TRBJ2-3; D is unclear. Germline CDR1 and CDR2: SGDLS and YYNGEE. This CDR3 is 14 amino acids long. Between the trimmed V and J ends, which lost 3 bases and 4 bases, there was a span of 12 bases. CDR3 sequence reads: CASSALRSADTQYF. The CDR3 coding sequence is TGTGCCAGCAGCGCCCTGAGGTCCGCAGATACGCAGTATTTT.

This chain links TRBV5-3 with TRBJ1-5; TRBD1 agrees at 9 bases. TRBV5-3 is marked as an open reading frame, function uncertain. The CDR3 extends over 20 amino acids. The J segment lost 0 bases and the V segment lost 0 bases, leaving 13 bases of the junction unmatched. Written as DNA, the CDR3 is TGTGCCAGAAGCTTGGCGTGTGAGGGACAGGGAATGAATAGCAATCAGCCCCAGCATTTT. Amino acids: CARSLACEGQGMNSNQPQHF.

The chain links TRBV7-9 to TRBJ1-4, with TRBD1 as a possible D gene (5 bases). Trimming took 5 bases from V and 8 from J, leaving 15 bases between them. Germline CDR1 and CDR2: SEHNR and FQNEAQ (reference sequence). CDR3 length equals 14 residues. Here the CDR3 reads CASSLGGAEEKLFF. DNA for the CDR3: TGTGCCAGCAGCCTGGGGGGAGCGGAAGAAAAACTGTTTTTT.

CDR3 residues: CASLEVRDSAYEQYF. CDR3 bases: TGTGCCAGCCTTGAAGTGAGGGACAGCGCCTACGAGCAGTACTTC. The chain couples TRBV28 to TRBJ2-7; 7 bases are a match to TRBD1. The CDR3 consists of 15 residues. V shed 8 bases, J shed 2 bases, and the junction held 12 bases outside the gene matches. Germline V CDR1 and CDR2: MDHEN, SYDVKM.

The chain joins TRBV9 to TRBJ2-7, with 7 bases lining up with TRBD1. Germline-derived CDR1 and CDR2 are SGDLS and YYNGEE. The J segment lost 2 bases and the V segment lost 0 bases, leaving 2 bases of the junction unmatched. The CDR3 totals 14 residues. CDR3 loop: CASSVGDRPYEQYF. CDR3 nucleotides: TGTGCCAGCAGCGTAGGGGACAGACCCTACGAGCAGTACTTC.

This clone appeared a single time. This chain joins TRBV5-4 and TRBJ1-2, with no clear D. Trimming shortened V by 3 bases and J by 7 bases, and 13 bases separated the two germline ends. Germline V gene lookup returns CDR1 SGHNT and CDR2 YYREEE (reference sequence). The CDR3 sequence is 13 residues long. The CDR3 DNA sequence: TGTGCCAGCAGCTCACCAGGATTCTCTGGCTACACCTTC. Protein: CASSSPGFSGYTF.

The rearrangement links TRBV30 to TRBJ2-5; D ambiguous. CDR1 and CDR2 (germline): GTSNPN, SVGIG (reference sequence). V lost 2 bases to trimming and J lost 4 bases, with 8 bases between them. The CDR3 runs to 12 residues. CDR3: CAWSSGVETQYF. The CDR3 coding sequence is TGTGCCTGGAGTTCCGGAGTAGAGACCCAGTACTTC.

V is TRBV27 and J is TRBJ1-2, with D maybe TRBD1 (5 bases). The CDR3 has 16 amino acids. Looked up from germline, CDR1 is MNHEY and CDR2 is SMNVEV (reference sequence). Between the trimmed V and J ends, which lost 8 bases and 10 bases, there was a span of 29 bases. CDR3 residues: CASGAGQAKRPTHYTF. CDR3 DNA sequence: TGTGCCAGCGGGGCAGGGCAGGCTAAACGACCGACACACTACACCTTC.

This chain connects TRBV5-4 to TRBJ2-5; 7 bases map to TRBD2. CDR3 length: 15 residues. Germline CDR1 and CDR2: SGHNT and YYREEE (reference sequence). Trimming took 4 bases from V and 2 from J; bases not matched to a gene: 8. The CDR3 nucleotides read TGTGCCAGCAGCGGATCTAAGCGGGGTCAAGAGACCCAGTACTTC. Translation gives CASSGSKRGQETQYF.

In this sample, this clone turned up a few times. The chain has TRBV9 and TRBJ1-1, with TRBD1 matching 7 bases. After removal of 2 bases from V and 4 bases from J, the junction contained 2 bases not matched to a gene. CDR3 length: 13 amino acids. Per germline, CDR1 SGDLS and CDR2 YYNGEE. The CDR3 is CASSVQGGTEAFF. The CDR3 DNA reads TGTGCCAGCAGCGTCCAGGGGGGCACTGAAGCTTTCTTT.